The 25 T cell receptor beta chains below all came from one sample that was sequenced in a study of shared clonotypes between healthy human individuals. Method: immunoSEQ multiplex PCR; TCRdb's copy keeps in-frame clones and lacks some. Found here are about 1 million clones, roughly 75% of them singletons; the top ten hold about 1.5%. Sample: memory CD4+ T cells sorted from blood. Subset defined: CD45RA-negative fraction. All receptors derive from a man younger than 35 in good health.

The rearrangement uses TRBV19 and TRBJ2-7; TRBD1 might be the D (6 bases). Germline CDR1 LNHDA, CDR2 SQIVND (reference sequence). CDR3 length: 14 amino acids. V lost 2 bases and J lost 1, with 9 bases in between. The CDR3 coding sequence is TGTGCCAGTAGTATACCGGACAGATCCTACGAGCAGTACTTC. Translation gives CASSIPDRSYEQYF.

J is TRBJ2-7 and V is TRBV10-2; D might be TRBD1 or TRBD2, each matching 5 bases. The CDR3 is made up of 14 amino acids. The ends were cut back, 0 bases at V and 5 bases at J, with 11 bases in the middle. From germline, CDR1 is WSHSY and CDR2 SAAADI. In DNA form, the CDR3 reads TGCGCCAGCAGTGAGTCGTTCGGGGCCCACGAGCAGTACTTC. This translates into CASSESFGAHEQYF.

The V call is TRBV27, the J call TRBJ2-7, with 9 bases matching TRBD2. The CDR3 sequence is 15 residues long. Germline V gene data show CDR1 as MNHEY and CDR2 as SMNVEV (reference sequence). Trimming at V came to 3 bases and at J to 7 bases, leaving 10 bases not matched to a gene. CDR3 sequence reads: CASSFIAGDTYEQYF. The CDR3 nucleotides are TGTGCCAGCAGTTTCATAGCGGGAGATACGTATGAGCAGTACTTC.

CDR3 bases: TGCGCCAGCAGTGAGGGTTTAGGCAATCAGCCCCAGCATTTT. This gives the protein CASSEGLGNQPQHF. The chain has TRBV10-2 and TRBJ1-5, with no clear D. Germline CDR1 and CDR2: WSHSY and SAAADI. The CDR3 is 14 residues long. Trimming took 2 bases from V and 2 from J, leaving 7 bases between them.

In this sample, this clone turned up many times. In nucleotides, the CDR3 is TGTGCCAGCAGCTTAGAATTTGGACTAGCAGAGCAGTACTTC. It codes for CASSLEFGLAEQYF. J is TRBJ2-7 and V is TRBV7-2, with 8 bases lining up with TRBD2. This CDR3 has 14 residues. Germline V gene lookup returns CDR1 SGHTA and CDR2 FQGNSA. With V trimmed by 1 base and J by 7 bases, 6 bases remained unmatched.

The V and J genes are TRBV9 and TRBJ2-3, with 7 bases that match TRBD2. The length of the CDR3 is 16 residues. The V and J ends lost 0 bases and 2 bases, in that order; junction bases with no gene match: 6. Germline V lookup: CDR1 SGDLS, CDR2 YYNGEE. Here the CDR3 reads CASSVAGGSNTDTQYF. DNA for the CDR3: TGTGCCAGCAGCGTAGCGGGCGGGAGTAACACAGATACGCAGTATTTT. The full variable domain, its missing parts supplied by reference TRBV9 and TRBJ2-3, is DSGVTQTPKHLITATGQRVTLRCSPRSGDLSVYWYQQSLDQGLQFLIQYYNGEERAKGNILERFSAQQFPDLHSELNLSSLELGDSALYFCASSVAGGSNTDTQYFGPGTRLTVL.

This sequence joins TRBV2 and TRBJ1-4; 7 nucleotides line up with TRBD1. The CDR3 extends over 15 amino acids. Germline values: CDR1 SNHLY, CDR2 FYNNEI. Trimming cost V 1 base and J 4 bases; bases outside gene matches: 3. This CDR3 is CASSEGTGYNEKLFF. The CDR3, as DNA: TGTGCCAGCAGTGAAGGGACAGGATATAATGAAAAACTGTTTTTT.

The rearrangement uses TRBV4-3 and TRBJ2-1, with a possible D match to TRBD2 (6 bases). Germline V gene data show CDR1 as LGHNA and CDR2 as YSLEER. Trimming shortened V by 0 bases and J by 9 bases, and 18 bases separated the two germline ends. The CDR3 consists of 16 residues. The CDR3 nucleotides read TGCGCCAGCAGCCAAGATTTGCGGGATGGGCGGCGTGAGCAGTTCTTC. This translates into CASSQDLRDGRREQFF.

The CDR3, as DNA: TGTGCCAGCAGCTTACGGACAGGGGAATACAATCAGCCCCAGCATTTT. This translates into CASSLRTGEYNQPQHF. The chain combines TRBV7-8 with TRBJ1-5; 9 bases are shared with TRBD1. CDR3 length: 16 amino acids. J was trimmed by 3 bases and V by 2 bases; bases with no gene match: 5. Germline V CDR1 and CDR2: SGHVS, FQNEAQ.

There are a few counts of this clone. The chain recombines TRBV9 with TRBJ1-2, with TRBD1 matching 8 bases. Germline-derived CDR1 and CDR2 are SGDLS and YYNGEE. The CDR3 consists of 15 residues. The V segment lost 4 bases and the J segment 4 bases; nucleotides outside the gene matches: 9. In nucleotides, the CDR3 is TGTGCCAGCAGCCCTCAGGGGACAGGCCGCTATGGCTACACCTTC. This sequence encodes CASSPQGTGRYGYTF.

This chain joins TRBV2 and TRBJ1-5, with D possibly TRBD1 on 5 matching bases. Trimming pared 6 bases from V and 6 bases from J, leaving 15 bases between. Per germline, CDR1 SNHLY and CDR2 FYNNEI. This CDR3 spans 14 amino acids. As DNA, the CDR3 is TGTGCCAGCAGGGGGGGAGGGTCCGGTCAGCCCCAGCATTTT. Translating it yields CASRGGGSGQPQHF. The complete variable domain, with remaining parts taken from reference TRBV2 and TRBJ1-5, reads EPEVTQTPSHQVTQMGQEVILRCVPISNHLYFYWYRQILGQKVEFLVSFYNNEISEKSEIFDDQFSVERPDGSNFTLKIRSTKLEDSAMYFCASRGGGSGQPQHFGDGTRLSIL.

The V call is TRBV5-1, the J call TRBJ2-7, with 7 bases fitting TRBD1. The CDR3 is 15 amino acids. Losses at the gene ends were 1 base for V and 3 bases for J; bases not matched to a gene: 7. Germline V gene data show CDR1 as SGHRS and CDR2 as YFSETQ. The CDR3 here is CASSLSETGHYEQYF. In DNA, the CDR3 is TGCGCCAGCAGCTTGTCTGAGACAGGGCACTACGAGCAGTACTTC. Full variable domain (rest looked up from reference TRBV5-1 and TRBJ2-7): KAGVTQTPRYLIKTRGQQVTLSCSPISGHRSVSWYQQTPGQGLQFLFEYFSETQRNKGNFPGRFSGRQFSNSRSEMNVSTLELGDSALYLCASSLSETGHYEQYFGPGTRLTVT.

The chain carries TRBV2 and TRBJ1-1; tentative D call: TRBD1 (6 bases). The CDR3 is 14 amino acids. Germline CDR1 and CDR2: SNHLY and FYNNEI. Trimming cost V 6 bases and J 0 bases, with 11 bases left between them. The CDR3 coding sequence is TGTGCCAGCAGAAGGGACACCCTGAACACTGAAGCTTTCTTT. As protein: CASRRDTLNTEAFF.

The rearrangement links TRBV11-3 to TRBJ2-3, with D uncertain. There are 15 residues in the CDR3. V was pared by 5 bases and J by 1 base, with 13 bases between. CDR1 is SGHNT, CDR2 YENEEA, per germline. CDR3 sequence (DNA): TGTGCCAGCAGCGCGAGTATGTCCGGCACAGATACGCAGTATTTT. Its protein product is CASSASMSGTDTQYF.

This sequence joins TRBV12-5 and TRBJ2-1; either TRBD1 or TRBD2 may supply D (5 bases each). The V gene's germline CDR1 is LGHNT and CDR2 FRNRAP. CDR3 length: 13 residues. Trimming removed 5 bases at V and 10 bases at J, with 15 bases between. The CDR3 DNA follows: TGTGCTAGTGGTCCGCCCATGGGGGACGAGCAGTTCTTC. Translation: CASGPPMGDEQFF.

The chain has TRBV6-5 and TRBJ2-5, with 9 bases that match TRBD2. From germline, CDR1 is MNHEY and CDR2 SVGAGI. This CDR3 is 13 amino acids long. V shed 10 bases, J shed 6 bases, and the junction held 9 bases outside the gene matches. The CDR3 loop reads CATRAGGVKTQYF. CDR3 in DNA: TGTGCCACCCGGGCGGGAGGGGTGAAGACCCAGTACTTC.

V gene TRBV28 combines with J gene TRBJ1-3; TRBD1 matches 9 bases. The CDR3 covers 15 residues. V trimming: 3 bases; J trimming: 4 bases; junction bases outside the gene matches: 4. Germline V gene data show CDR1 as MDHEN and CDR2 as SYDVKM. The CDR3 nucleotides are TGTGCCAGCAGTTTTTCCGGGACAGGGGGAAACACCATATATTTT. Residues: CASSFSGTGGNTIYF.

V gene TRBV5-1 combines with J gene TRBJ1-2; the match to TRBD1 covers 8 bases. V shed 7 bases and J 8 bases; nucleotides not matched to a gene: 13. The CDR3 is 14 amino acids. Per the germline V gene, CDR1 is SGHRS and CDR2 is YFSETQ. The DNA of the CDR3 is TGCGCCAGCGGCGAACATCCGACAGGGGACGGCTACACCTTC. Protein: CASGEHPTGDGYTF.

The rearrangement uses TRBV7-2 and TRBJ2-1; 7 bases match TRBD2. Unmatched junction bases numbered 11, after V lost 7 bases and J lost 2 bases. The CDR3 loop spans 16 amino acids. Germline-derived CDR1 and CDR2 are SGHTA and FQGNSA. This chain's CDR3 is CASTSPGLRPYNEQFF. CDR3 nucleotides: TGTGCCAGCACCTCTCCGGGACTACGACCCTACAATGAGCAGTTCTTC.

The V gene is TRBV4-3, the J gene TRBJ2-1; 9 nucleotides line up with TRBD1. This CDR3 spans 16 amino acids. The germline gives CDR1 LGHNA, CDR2 YSLEER. CDR3 coding DNA: TGCGCAACCCAAAACCACGGCGGACAGGGGTGCAATGAGCAGTTCTTC. It translates to CATQNHGGQGCNEQFF.

The rearrangement uses TRBV10-3 and TRBJ2-1, with TRBD2 as a possible D gene (6 bases). The CDR3 is made up of 15 amino acids. Germline CDR1 ENHRY, CDR2 SYGVKD. V lost 3 bases and J 5 bases, leaving 14 bases between the germline ends. DNA of the CDR3: TGTGCCATCAGTGATGCGGGACTCCCCAACAATGAGCAGTTCTTC. It encodes CAISDAGLPNNEQFF.

This chain uses TRBV28 with TRBJ1-2, with 10 bases fitting TRBD1. Losses at the gene ends were 6 bases for V and 4 bases for J; bases not matched to a gene: 8. The CDR3 has 15 amino acids. The germline V gene has CDR1 MDHEN and CDR2 SYDVKM. The CDR3 DNA reads as TGTGCCAGCAGGCCCAGGACAGGGGGACTCTATGGCTACACCTTC. Protein sequence: CASRPRTGGLYGYTF.

This clone occurred once. The CDR3: CASSLVGSDTQYF. CDR3 in DNA: TGCGCCAGCAGCTTGGTGGGGTCGGATACGCAGTATTTT. The chain is built from TRBV5-1 and TRBJ2-3; no reliable D call. Trimming left V 0 bases short and J 6 bases short, with 8 bases between. This CDR3 region has 13 residues. Germline V gene sequence: CDR1 SGHRS, CDR2 YFSETQ.

This clone has more than one count but fewer than ten. Other DNA sequences within the sample encode an identical CDR3. The chain combines TRBV7-3 with TRBJ1-1; D is possibly TRBD1 (5 bases). CDR1 and CDR2 (germline): SGHTA, FQGTGA. The CDR3 spans 13 residues. V gave up 5 bases and J gave up 3 bases, with 10 bases separating them. The CDR3 spells CASSRGGDTEAFF. The DNA for the CDR3 is TGTGCCAGCAGCCGGGGAGGGGACACTGAAGCTTTCTTT.

About this clone itself: One end of the junction does not line up with germline, which may come from a read error. The chain is built from TRBV5-3 and TRBJ1-5; 9 nucleotides line up with TRBD1. TRBV5-3 is marked as an open reading frame, function uncertain. The CDR3 length is 14 residues. CDR3 amino acids: CASSLLTGGMPQHF. The CDR3 nucleotides read TGTGCCAGCAGCTTGTTGACAGGGGGAATGCCCCAGCATTTT.